Listed here are 9 T cell receptor beta chains from one sample, sequenced in a study of human T cells and chemical hapten exposure. TCRdb fed the RACE reads into MiXCR, producing one record per CDR3 protein. The data hold 75,000 to 100,000 distinct CDR3 sequences, with roughly a tenth observed a single time. The sample's time point: patch test 1, 2 weeks after DPC sensitization. Sample treatment: therapeutic diphenylcyclopropenone sensitization with weekly scalp DPC. The input for sequencing was whole blood, taken in connection with sensitization to the hapten diphenylcyclopropenone (DPC). Receptors were obtained from a man in his forties or fifties with alopecia areata. Some clones in this sample may be carry-over from other donors' samples.

This clonotype has just a few counts. The rearrangement uses TRBV12-3 or TRBV12-4 and TRBJ2-1, with TRBD2 matching 10 bases. V was pared by 1 base and J by 6 bases, with 6 bases of the junction left unmatched. This CDR3 is built from 16 residues. CDR3 sequence reads: CASSLGGLAGVNEQFF. DNA for the CDR3: TGTGCCAGCAGTTTAGGCGGGCTAGCGGGAGTCAATGAGCAGTTCTTC.

This clonotype was detected ten times or more. The rearrangement links TRBV4-1 to TRBJ2-3; a possible D gene is TRBD2 (5 bases). This CDR3 spans 15 amino acids. Germline V gene data show CDR1 as MGHRA and CDR2 as YSYEKL. V lost 2 bases and J 1 base, leaving 10 bases between the germline ends. The CDR3 reads CASSQRRRGTDTQYF. CDR3 bases: TGCGCCAGCAGCCAAAGAAGGCGGGGCACAGATACGCAGTATTTT.

The chain joins TRBV2 to TRBJ2-1, with 16 bases identical to TRBD2. The ends lost 10 bases at V and 7 bases at J; junction bases unmatched: 4. CDR1 is SNHLY and CDR2 is FYNNEI in the germline V gene. The CDR3 contains 14 residues. The DNA for the CDR3 is TGTGCCACCCCGGGACTAGCGGGAGGGAATGAGCAGTTCTTC. It is translated as CATPGLAGGNEQFF.

This clonotype was counted between two and nine times. This rearrangement joins TRBV5-1 to TRBJ1-2; D is perhaps TRBD1 (6 bases). Trimming stripped 5 bases from V and 3 bases from J, with 14 bases between. The germline V gene has CDR1 SGHRS and CDR2 YFSETQ. This CDR3 region has 14 residues. CDR3 DNA sequence: TGCGCCAGCAGGTTTAGGGGGAATGACTATGGCTACACCTTC. Translating it yields CASRFRGNDYGYTF.

This clonotype was observed a few times. The V gene is TRBV7-2, the J gene TRBJ2-5; D call uncertain. CDR3 length: 13 residues. The V end lost 4 bases, the J end lost 5 bases, and 11 bases lay between the germline ends. The germline V gene encodes CDR1 SGHTA and CDR2 FQGNSA. The CDR3 loop reads CASSSPGWETQYF. In DNA form, the CDR3 reads TGTGCCAGCAGCTCGCCCGGTTGGGAGACCCAGTACTTC.

To note about this clonotype: One end of the junction does not line up with germline, which may come from a read error. The chain is built from TRBV7-7 and TRBJ2-5; D is uncertain. The CDR3 has 13 residues. The V gene's germline CDR1 is SSHAT and CDR2 FNYEAQ (reference sequence). In DNA form, the CDR3 reads TGTGCTAGCAGCTTAGAACGGCAAGAGACCCAGTACTTC. Translated, it gives CASSLERQETQYF.

The V and J genes are TRBV29-1 and TRBJ2-7, with D uncertain. The CDR3 runs to 14 residues. Trimming pared 3 bases from V and 0 bases from J, leaving 12 bases between. The germline CDR1 and CDR2 sequences are SQVTM and ANQGSEA. Written as DNA, the CDR3 is TGCAGCGTTGACGGCCCAGGCAGCTCCTACGAGCAGTACTTC. Its translation is CSVDGPGSSYEQYF.

In its sample, this clonotype was seen a few times. The chain joins TRBV27 to TRBJ1-1, with 11 bases matching TRBD1. Germline trimming cut 3 bases from V and 5 bases from J; bases unmatched to any gene: 11. Germline loops: CDR1 MNHEY, CDR2 SMNVEV (reference sequence). CDR3 size: 17 residues. The CDR3 nucleotides are TGTGCCAGCAGTTTCCCCGGTGGACAGGGGGCGCGAACTGAAGCTTTCTTT. Translation: CASSFPGGQGARTEAFF.

This clonotype appeared a few times. The chain uses TRBV29-1 and TRBJ2-7; TRBD1 agrees at 10 bases. After removal of 6 bases from V and 5 bases from J, the junction contained 19 bases not matched to a gene. The CDR3 covers 17 residues. The germline CDR1 and CDR2 sequences are SQVTM and ANQGSEA. Written as DNA, the CDR3 is TGCAGCGTGGAGCCAGAAAGGGGACAGGGGAGTCGGCACGAGCAGTACGTC. Protein product: CSVEPERGQGSRHEQYV.